The sequence of this TCR beta chain was determined in a study of blood T cell repertoires in COVID-19. This clone was detected a few times. Sequencing used immunoSEQ multiplex PCR; TCRdb keeps in-frame clones, though not all of them. The sample gives roughly 140,000 clones, roughly nine tenths of which show up once; approximately 4.1% is in the top ten. This CDR3 spans 15 amino acids. The V and J ends lost 1 base and 8 bases respectively, with 12 bases between them. In germline, CDR1 is LGHDT, CDR2 YNNKEL (reference sequence). The rearrangement links TRBV3-1 (or the pseudogene TRBV3-2) to TRBJ1-6; tentatively, D is TRBD1 (5 bases). The sequence was collected from a woman aged 55-70 years with active or convalescent COVID-19. The source material was peripheral blood. CDR3: CASSQGGGRDSPLHF. CDR3 nucleotide sequence: TGTGCCAGCAGCCAAGGCGGGGGGAGGGATTCACCCCTCCACTTT.